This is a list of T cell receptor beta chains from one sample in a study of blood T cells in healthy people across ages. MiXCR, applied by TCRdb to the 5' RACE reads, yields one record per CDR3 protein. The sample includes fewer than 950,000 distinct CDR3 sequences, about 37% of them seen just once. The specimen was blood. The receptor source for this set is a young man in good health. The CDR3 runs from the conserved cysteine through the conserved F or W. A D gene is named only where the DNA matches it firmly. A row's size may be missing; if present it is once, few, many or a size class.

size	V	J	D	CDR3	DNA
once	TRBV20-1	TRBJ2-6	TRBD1	CSARSPGTALTGANVLTF	TGCAGTGCTAGAAGCCCCGGGACAGCGTTAACTGGGGCCAACGTCCTGACTTTC
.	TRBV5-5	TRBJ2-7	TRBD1	CASSPRTGQMYSEQYF	TGTGCCAGCAGCCCTAGGACAGGACAGATGTACAGCGAGCAGTACTTC
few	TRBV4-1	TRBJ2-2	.	CASSQEDRTGELFF	TGCGCCAGCAGCCAAGAGGACCGTACCGGGGAGCTGTTTTTT
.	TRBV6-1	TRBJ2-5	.	CASSEWGPTQETQYF	TGTGCCAGCAGTGAATGGGGCCCGACACAAGAGACCCAGTACTTC
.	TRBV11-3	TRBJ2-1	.	CASSPGVGAYNEQFF	TGTGCCAGCAGCCCCGGGGTAGGGGCCTACAATGAGCAGTTCTTC
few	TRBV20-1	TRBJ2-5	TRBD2	CSAYPIGLAGGRKTQYF	TGCAGTGCTTACCCGATCGGACTAGCGGGGGGTCGAAAGACCCAGTACTTC
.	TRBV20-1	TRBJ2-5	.	CSASRTAKETQYF	TGCAGTGCTAGTAGAACAGCGAAAGAGACCCAGTACTTC
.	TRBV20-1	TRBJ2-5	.	CSARTRGPQYF	TGCAGTGCTAGAACGAGAGGGCCCCAGTACTTC
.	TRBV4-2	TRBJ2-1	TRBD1	CASALWQGANNEQFF	TGTGCCAGCGCGTTGTGGCAGGGGGCGAACAATGAGCAGTTCTTC
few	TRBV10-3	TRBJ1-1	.	CAISDRGDTEAFF	TGTGCCATCAGTGATAGAGGGGACACTGAAGCTTTCTTT
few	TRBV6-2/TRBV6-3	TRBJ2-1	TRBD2	CASSYFPGTSPYNEQFF	TGTGCCAGCAGTTACTTCCCCGGGACTAGCCCCTACAATGAGCAGTTCTTC